These T cell receptor beta chains were read from a single sample in a study of high-grade serous ovarian cancer treatment subgroups. TCRdb's table, derived via immunoSEQ multiplex PCR, lists solely in-frame clones and lacks some. The sample holds approximately 5,000 clones; more than 75% are singletons and the top ten take roughly 6.7%. The sequenced material came from tumor tissue. The receptors were gathered from a human donor with high-grade serous ovarian cancer. Each CDR3 is given with its conserved first and last residue. D genes are given only for firm matches. Clone size is given for some rows only: seen once, a few or many times, or a class if the clone is expanded.

abundance,v_gene,d_gene,j_gene,CDR3aa,CDR3nt
.,TRBV5-6,TRBD1,TRBJ1-2,CASSSELRTGRPNYGYTF,TGTGCCAGCAGCTCTGAGCTGCGGACAGGACGACCTAACTATGGCTACACCTTC
few,TRBV4-1,TRBD1,TRBJ1-1,CASSQEMGQLNTEAFF,TGCGCCAGCAGCCAAGAAATGGGACAGTTGAACACTGAAGCTTTCTTT
.,TRBV5-1,TRBD2,TRBJ2-1,CASSLSPTSGSYNEQFF,TGCGCCAGCAGCTTGTCCCCAACTAGCGGCTCCTACAATGAGCAGTTCTTC
once,TRBV5-1,.,TRBJ2-2,CASSLGEAGELFF,TGCGCCAGCAGCTTAGGGGAGGCCGGGGAGCTGTTTTTT
.,TRBV27,.,TRBJ1-1,CASSSSRRGTNTEAFF,TGTGCCAGCAGTTCGTCCCGGAGGGGGACGAATACTGAAGCTTTCTTT
.,TRBV5-6,TRBD1,TRBJ1-6,CASSLQGFLPSPLHF,TGTGCCAGCAGCTTACAGGGGTTCCTCCCCTCACCCCTCCACTTT
.,TRBV18,TRBD2,TRBJ2-6,CASSPPGTTVGGANVLTF,TGTGCCAGCTCACCACCCGGGACTACAGTAGGTGGGGCCAACGTCCTGACTTTC
.,TRBV5-1,.,TRBJ1-4,CASSLHGEKLFF,TGCGCCAGCAGCTTGCACGGTGAAAAACTGTTTTTT
.,TRBV9,TRBD2,TRBJ2-1,CASSTRLASDNEQFF,TGTGCCAGCAGCACCCGACTAGCTAGCGACAATGAGCAGTTCTTC
.,TRBV7-9,TRBD2,TRBJ2-7,CASSLGLAGTHNEQYF,TGTGCCAGCAGCTTAGGACTAGCGGGTACACACAACGAGCAGTACTTC
.,TRBV28,TRBD2,TRBJ2-3,CASSLFSLAGGPTDTQYF,TGTGCCAGCAGTTTGTTTAGTTTGGCGGGGGGACCCACGGATACGCAGTATTTT
.,TRBV5-1,TRBD1,TRBJ2-1,CASNMDREDEQFF,TGCGCCAGCAACATGGACAGGGAGGATGAGCAGTTCTTC
.,TRBV5-1,.,TRBJ1-5,CASSLAGKGNQPQHF,TGCGCCAGCAGCTTGGCGGGGAAGGGCAATCAGCCCCAGCATTTT
.,TRBV19,.,TRBJ1-2,CASSIPALGGYTF,TGTGCCAGTAGTATTCCGGCCTTGGGAGGCTACACCTTC
.,TRBV5-4,.,TRBJ1-1,CASSSELNTEAFF,TGTGCCAGCAGCTCTGAATTGAACACTGAAGCTTTCTTT
.,TRBV7-3,.,TRBJ2-1,CASSLNRGPSPQFF,TGTGCCAGCAGCTTAAATCGGGGACCCTCTCCACAGTTCTTC
.,TRBV13,TRBD2,TRBJ2-1,CASSPGGGPLDEQFF,TGTGCCAGCAGCCCCGGGGGAGGGCCTTTGGATGAGCAGTTCTTC
.,TRBV5-1,.,TRBJ1-2,CASSLGVVGYGYTF,TGCGCCAGCAGCTTGGGGGTAGTAGGCTATGGCTACACCTTC
.,TRBV5-1,.,TRBJ2-1,CASSLEAFEQFF,TGCGCCAGCAGCTTGGAGGCCTTCGAGCAGTTCTTC
.,TRBV20-1,.,TRBJ1-2,CSAREARGYTF,TGCAGTGCTAGAGAGGCCAGAGGCTACACCTTC
.,TRBV11-3,TRBD1,TRBJ1-2,CASSHGTGNGYTF,TGTGCCAGCAGCCACGGGACAGGGAATGGCTACACCTTC
.,TRBV6-4,.,TRBJ2-3,CASSDSKGADTQYF,TGTGCCAGCAGTGACTCGAAGGGGGCAGATACGCAGTATTTT
.,TRBV28,TRBD1,TRBJ2-1,CASSPSRTGGGDEQFF,TGTGCCAGCAGTCCCTCCCGGACAGGGGGTGGAGATGAGCAGTTCTTC
.,TRBV5-1,TRBD2,TRBJ2-3,CASSLALAGVDTQYF,TGCGCCAGCAGCTTGGCGCTAGCGGGGGTAGATACGCAGTATTTT
.,TRBV5-6,.,TRBJ2-5,CASSPGDNPPKTQYF,TGTGCCAGCAGCCCCGGGGACAACCCCCCAAAGACCCAGTACTTC
.,TRBV2,.,TRBJ2-1,CASTRYRVTSSYNEQFF,TGTGCCAGCACCCGGTACAGGGTTACCAGCTCCTACAATGAGCAGTTCTTC
once,TRBV10-3,.,TRBJ2-5,CATLGAEQETQYF,TGTGCCACCTTAGGAGCGGAACAAGAGACCCAGTACTTC
.,TRBV27,TRBD1,TRBJ1-5,CASSLDGTGYSNQPQHF,TGTGCCAGCAGTTTAGATGGGACAGGTTATAGCAATCAGCCCCAGCATTTT
.,TRBV27,TRBD1,TRBJ1-2,CASSSRTGGAYGYTF,TGTGCCAGCAGTTCAAGGACAGGGGGCGCGTATGGCTACACCTTC
few,TRBV4-1,.,TRBJ1-2,CASTPKGTNYGYTF,TGCGCCAGCACCCCTAAAGGGACCAACTATGGCTACACCTTC
.,TRBV15,.,TRBJ1-2,CATSRDSNRANGYTF,TGTGCCACCAGCAGAGATTCGAACAGGGCCAATGGCTACACCTTC
.,TRBV7-2,TRBD1,TRBJ1-2,CASSHGTGNGYTF,TGTGCCAGCAGCCACGGGACAGGGAATGGCTACACCTTC
once,TRBV10-2,.,TRBJ1-1,CASSESGTLGEAFF,TGCGCCAGCAGTGAGTCTGGGACCCTGGGTGAAGCTTTCTTT
.,TRBV10-3,.,TRBJ1-6,CAIGQQGKGNSPLHF,TGTGCCATCGGCCAACAGGGAAAGGGTAATTCACCCCTCCACTTT
few,TRBV9,.,TRBJ1-2,CASSQGYDGYTF,TGTGCCAGCAGCCAAGGATATGATGGCTACACCTTC
once,TRBV5-1,.,TRBJ1-1,CASSLSRSGQEAFF,TGCGCCAGCAGCTTGTCCAGATCGGGCCAAGAAGCTTTCTTT
.,TRBV5-1,.,TRBJ1-1,CASSLEEALILAFF,TGCGCCAGCAGCTTGGAAGAGGCGCTTATCTTAGCTTTCTTT
.,TRBV6-1,.,TRBJ1-6,CASSEFSTYNSPLHF,TGTGCCAGCAGTGAGTTCAGTACTTATAATTCACCCCTCCACTTT
.,TRBV18,TRBD1,TRBJ2-7,CASSAATGALVSYEQYF,TGTGCCAGCTCTGCAGCGACAGGGGCGCTAGTTTCTTACGAGCAGTACTTC
once,TRBV9,TRBD1,TRBJ2-3,CASSADTGGYTDTQYF,TGTGCCAGCAGCGCCGACACAGGGGGATACACAGATACGCAGTATTTT
once,TRBV10-3,TRBD1,TRBJ1-1,CAISSGTGVTEAFF,TGTGCCATCAGTTCCGGGACAGGGGTTACTGAAGCTTTCTTT